This entry is about one TCR beta chain. Its target is not known. The entry originates in a study of cytomegalovirus exposure and HLA in healthy donors. Regarding the study as a whole: Common viral pathogens were later found to be apparently linked to several of the most significant clusters. A later analysis showed HLA-associated TCR beta chains outstripping equally common others in clonal expansion.

The study ran its PCR with 60 Vbeta and 13 Jbeta primers. The repertoire was sequenced with immunoSEQ multiplex PCR; TCRdb's copy has only in-frame clones and lacks some. This table has over 85,000 clones, about 60% appearing once. Trimming stripped 9 bases from V and 2 bases from J, with 16 bases between. The germline V gene has CDR1 SNHLY and CDR2 FYNNEI. The CDR3 loop spans 15 amino acids. The donors, nominally healthy at sampling, likely had unrecorded immune exposures. Material: PBMCs. V usage is TRBV2 and J usage is TRBJ2-2, with a tentative D call TRBD2 (6 bases). The source of this sequence is a human donor in good health. CDR3 sequence (DNA): TGTGCCAGTATCGGGGGACTTGCCAACACCGGGGAGCTGTTTTTT. This codes for CASIGGLANTGELFF.